Reported below is one T cell receptor (beta chain). These data come from a study of cytomegalovirus exposure and HLA in healthy donors. Study information: Around 78 million unique TCRs, all from HLA-typed donors, were included in an early release of the data.

Per the germline V gene, CDR1 is MNHEY and CDR2 is SVGAGI. V was shortened by 6 bases and J by 0 bases, with 8 bases between the two germline ends. The CDR3 is 14 amino acids. PCR was performed using 60 Vbeta and 13 Jbeta primers. Study processing details: Later work found 65 million to 100 million unique TCR beta chains, with roughly 11 million shared. Clones were sequenced by immunoSEQ multiplex PCR, and TCRdb holds only the in-frame ones, with some missing. V, J and clone size reflect that table, while D and trimming were determined from the DNA. The sample lists about 180,000 clones; roughly 70% were seen once.

The receptor was isolated from a male donor in good health and CMV-seronegative. Sequenced sample: PBMCs. V usage is TRBV6-5 and J usage is TRBJ2-2; weak D call: TRBD1 (6 bases). CDR3: CASSRTANTGELFF. CDR3 nucleotides: TGTGCCAGCAGCCGGACAGCGAACACCGGGGAGCTGTTTTTT.